The present entry profiles one T cell receptor beta chain with its context. Antigen unknown. TCRdb's copy holds only in-frame clones and misses some; the assay was immunoSEQ multiplex PCR. This sample has hundreds of thousands of clones, with about 86% found just once. This entry comes from a study of Ad26.COV2.S vaccination and SARS-CoV-2 variants. Study-level information: Intramuscular Ad26.COV2.S doses were given once or twice, 56 days apart.

The treatment denotes: around 19 received Ad26.COV2.S at low or high dose, single or two shots; 5 received placebo; per-sample allocation not given. All samples were drawn on day 63, counting from the first vaccine or placebo injection. A Boston donor was an adult aged 18-55 years. V lost 1 base and J 7 bases, leaving 19 bases between the germline ends. The CDR3 extends over 16 amino acids. The V gene's germline CDR1 is LGHNA and CDR2 YSLEER. Whole-study findings and limits: Substantial breadth was reportedly displayed by spike-specific CD8+ and CD4+ T cell responses after vaccination. Placebo recipients trailed vaccine recipients in spike-specific TCR breadth.

The chain recombines TRBV4-3 with TRBJ1-2; no definite D call. The material sequenced was peripheral blood, taken in a trial of Ad26.COV2.S vaccine versus placebo. This clonotype was obtained from a person aged 18-60 years who received the Ad26.COV2.S COVID-19 vaccine or a placebo. The CDR3: CASSQGISDFRRGYTF. DNA of the CDR3: TGCGCCAGCAGCCAAGGGATTTCAGATTTTCGACGTGGCTACACCTTC.